These T cell receptor beta chains were read from a single sample in a study of shared clonotypes between healthy human individuals. Assay used: immunoSEQ multiplex PCR; TCRdb lists only in-frame clones, some missing. The table records 2 million to 3 million clones, over 85% of them present only once. Sample: naive CD4+ T cells from PBMCs. The receptor set was obtained from a man between 18 and 29 years old in good health. Some clones in this sample may be carry-over from other donors' samples. The CDR3 runs from the conserved cysteine through the conserved F or W. Where a row states a size, it is once, few, many or the class of an expanded clone; other rows omit it.

CDR3	size	J	V
CASSPRQGGGETQYF	.	TRBJ2-5	TRBV5-4
CAILRTGNTEAFF	few	TRBJ1-1	TRBV28
CASRASKGYEQYF	.	TRBJ2-7	TRBV28
CASSPNREDYNEQFF	.	TRBJ2-1	TRBV18
CASSDRDGYNQPQHF	.	TRBJ1-5	TRBV19
CASSIPRGLAGELFF	.	TRBJ2-2	TRBV19
CASSEPEEPKNIQYF	.	TRBJ2-4	TRBV10-1
CASSPGTGKQPQHF	.	TRBJ1-5	TRBV18
CASSLDGVFSGNTIYF	.	TRBJ1-3	TRBV5-4
CASRITGRATEAFF	once	TRBJ1-1	TRBV13
CASSLGQGMEAFF	.	TRBJ1-1	TRBV28
CASSPRGVTSGNTIYF	.	TRBJ1-3	TRBV25-1
CASSESRSPGTKSYEQYF	.	TRBJ2-7	TRBV10-1
CASRGTAGGAYEQYF	.	TRBJ2-7	TRBV2
CAWSAPTLINYGYTF	.	TRBJ1-2	TRBV30
CASSRKRDNEQFF	.	TRBJ2-1	TRBV11-1
CATSAGGSGANVLTF	once	TRBJ2-6	TRBV15
CAISSRGVTEAFF	.	TRBJ1-1	TRBV10-3
CASSGPAPRTDTQYF	.	TRBJ2-3	TRBV6-1
CASSVGTTYYEQYF	.	TRBJ2-7	TRBV6-1
CASSLHGQVDTEAFF	.	TRBJ1-1	TRBV7-3
CASRRSPGTSRQYF	.	TRBJ2-7	TRBV27
CASSLGGRPYNEQFF	.	TRBJ2-1	TRBV27
CASSLGAGGYNEQFF	.	TRBJ2-1	TRBV7-6
CASSRKSVRDWNYNEQFF	.	TRBJ2-1	TRBV5-1
CASKQGNNQPQHF	.	TRBJ1-5	TRBV28
CASSLGQGPYNEQFF	.	TRBJ2-1	TRBV7-9
CAWSVRGYQLFF	few	TRBJ1-4	TRBV30
CAWSVAELSTEAFF	.	TRBJ1-1	TRBV30
CASSRESSYEQYF	.	TRBJ2-7	TRBV7-2
CASSTTGGRDEQYF	.	TRBJ2-7	TRBV5-1
CAIRAENTEAFF	.	TRBJ1-1	TRBV13
CASSLAASGTEKLFF	.	TRBJ1-4	TRBV5-1
CASSPLGGRRGNTIYF	.	TRBJ1-3	TRBV27